This T cell receptor (beta chain) was profiled in a study of blood T cell repertoires in COVID-19. Profiling relied on immunoSEQ multiplex PCR, and the TCRdb table lists in-frame clones only, not all of them. The data contain about 250,000 clones, roughly 86% of them singletons. Symptom resolution, clearance, or two negative PCRs marked the recovered donors of Cohort 3. The origin of this receptor is a woman in her 50s who had recovered from COVID-19. Sequencing was done on a sample of PBMCs or T cells enriched from blood (not recorded which).

CDR3 in amino acids: CASSQIAGTSDEQYF. The CDR3 coding sequence is TGCGCCAGCAGCCAAATCGCGGGGACTAGCGACGAGCAGTACTTC. The rearrangement joins TRBV4-1 to TRBJ2-7; TRBD2 matches at 10 bases. With V trimmed by 2 bases and J by 5 bases, 6 bases remained unmatched. CDR1 and CDR2 (germline): MGHRA, YSYEKL. CDR3 length equals 15 residues.